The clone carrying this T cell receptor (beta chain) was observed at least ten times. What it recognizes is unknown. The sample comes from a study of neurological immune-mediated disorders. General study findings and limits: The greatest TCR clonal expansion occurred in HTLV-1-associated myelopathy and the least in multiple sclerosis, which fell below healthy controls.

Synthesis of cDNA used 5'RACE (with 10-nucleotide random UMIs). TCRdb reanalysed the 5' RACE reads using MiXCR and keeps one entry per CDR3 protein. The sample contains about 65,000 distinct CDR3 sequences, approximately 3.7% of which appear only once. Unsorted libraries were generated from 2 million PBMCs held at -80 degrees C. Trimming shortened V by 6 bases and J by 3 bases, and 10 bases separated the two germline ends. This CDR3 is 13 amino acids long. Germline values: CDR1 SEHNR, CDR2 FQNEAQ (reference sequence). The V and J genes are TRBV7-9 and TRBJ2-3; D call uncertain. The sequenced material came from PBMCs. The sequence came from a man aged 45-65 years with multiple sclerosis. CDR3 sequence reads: CASSYQRTDTQYF. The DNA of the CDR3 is TGTGCCAGCAGTTATCAGAGAACAGATACGCAGTATTTT.